This TCR beta chain was identified in a study of OX40 agonist ivuxolimab in advanced cancers. Across the whole study: One hepatocellular carcinoma and a couple of cutaneous melanoma patients partially responded.

Profiling relied on immunoSEQ multiplex PCR, and the TCRdb table lists in-frame clones only, not all of them. The sample lists about 44,000 clones; less than 90% were seen once. The CDR3 runs 17 residues. Germline V gene sequence: CDR1 KGHSH, CDR2 LQKENI. The germline V and J ends were trimmed by 4 bases and 7 bases, with 22 bases remaining between them. The chain joins TRBV18 to TRBJ1-4; perhaps TRBD1 as D (5 bases). The sample here was CD4+ or CD8+ T cells sorted from blood, taken in a trial of the OX40 agonist ivuxolimab. This clonotype was sampled from an adult with an advanced solid tumor such as melanoma, head and neck, liver or kidney cancer. The CDR3 coding sequence is TGTGCCAGCTCACGGGGTCGGGACTTGTCAACAGGTGAAAAACTGTTTTTT. Translated: CASSRGRDLSTGEKLFF.